The 12 T cell receptor beta chains reported below all come from one sample, sequenced in a study of cytomegalovirus exposure and HLA in healthy donors (TCRdb year 2017). Receptor amplification or capture employed the immunoSEQ multiplex PCR assay. The multiplex PCR relied on a mix of 60 forward primers for TCR Vbeta segments and 13 reverse primers for TCR Jbeta segments. TCRdb provides this immuneACCESS table in a form limited to in-frame rearrangements. Some clones are lacking; in checked studies, under half of them reflect an unresolved V gene, and why the rest are absent is not known. For this sample the table gives approximately 100,000 clones, of which over 60% were detected only once. Approximately 2.5% of the sample belongs to the ten largest clones. The source material was PBMCs. The receptors stem from a female donor in good health and CMV-seronegative.

This clone was observed once. This sequence joins TRBV4-2 and TRBJ1-1, with D perhaps TRBD1 (6 bases). The CDR3 extends over 16 amino acids. The germline gives CDR1 LGHNA, CDR2 YNFKEQ. The germline V and J ends were trimmed by 0 bases and 1 base, with 12 bases remaining between them. Here the CDR3 reads CASSQEGGLRNTEAFF. DNA for the CDR3: TGTGCCAGCAGCCAAGAGGGGGGGCTGAGGAACACTGAAGCTTTCTTT.

The chain recombines TRBV10-3 with TRBJ1-4; possible D gene TRBD1, 6 bases. Trimming shortened V by 3 bases and J by 13 bases, and 15 bases separated the two germline ends. The germline gives CDR1 ENHRY, CDR2 SYGVKD. This CDR3 has 13 residues. The CDR3 spells CAISDSPIQGLFF. The CDR3 coding sequence is TGTGCCATCAGTGATTCTCCCATACAGGGACTGTTTTTT.

The genes are TRBV7-9 and TRBJ2-1; 14 bases are shared with TRBD2. Germline-derived CDR1 and CDR2 are SEHNR and FQNEAQ (reference sequence). The ends lost 5 bases at V and 10 bases at J; junction bases unmatched: 7. The CDR3 has 15 amino acids. The CDR3 loop is CASSAGTSGGWEQFF. The DNA for the CDR3 is TGTGCCAGCAGCGCTGGGACTAGCGGGGGTTGGGAGCAGTTCTTC.

A few counts support this clone. The CDR3 region is CASSQEDHLGAGANVLTF. DNA of the CDR3: TGCGCCAGCAGCCAAGAGGATCATCTAGGGGCTGGGGCCAACGTCCTGACTTTC. V gene TRBV4-3 combines with J gene TRBJ2-6, with a weak D call TRBD1 (5 bases). This CDR3 is 18 amino acids long. Trimming pared 0 bases from V and 2 bases from J, leaving 14 bases between. The V gene's germline CDR1 is LGHNA and CDR2 YSLEER.

Turning to this clone: Other nucleotide sequences from this sample produce the same CDR3. This chain links TRBV7-2 with TRBJ1-4, with 7 bases aligning to TRBD1. The CDR3 totals 14 residues. Germline CDR1 SGHTA, CDR2 FQGNSA. Trimming cost V 1 base and J 8 bases; bases outside gene matches: 4. The CDR3 coding sequence is TGTGCCAGCAGCTTAGGGCAGGGGGGAGAAAAACTGTTTTTT. This encodes CASSLGQGGEKLFF.

The chain couples TRBV10-2 to TRBJ2-7; the match to TRBD1 covers 9 bases. The V gene end was trimmed by 10 bases and the J gene end by 0 bases; junction bases not matched to a gene: 10. The CDR3 has 15 amino acids. Germline loops: CDR1 WSHSY, CDR2 SAAADI. CDR3 sequence: CATTRGQGDSYEQYF. DNA for the CDR3: TGCGCCACCACGAGGGGACAGGGTGACTCCTACGAGCAGTACTTC.

This clone was recorded a few times. The V call is TRBV7-9, the J call TRBJ1-1; D may be TRBD1 (5 bases). Deletions cut 2 bases from V and 8 bases from J, with 12 bases between. Germline V gene sequence: CDR1 SEHNR, CDR2 FQNEAQ (reference sequence). This CDR3 comprises 13 residues. CDR3 DNA sequence: TGTGCCAGCAGCTTACGTCCCACAGGCGAAGCTTTCTTT. Protein product: CASSLRPTGEAFF. The full variable domain, completed using reference TRBV7-9 and TRBJ1-1, is DTGVSQNPRHKITKRGQNVTFRCDPISEHNRLYWYRQTLGQGPEFLTYFQNEAQLEKSRLLSDRFSAERPKGSFSTLEIQRTEQGDSAMYLCASSLRPTGEAFFGQGTRLTVV.

The J gene is TRBJ1-2, the V gene TRBV5-4; D is unresolved. CDR3 length equals 13 residues. The ends were cut back, 4 bases at V and 5 bases at J, with 12 bases in the middle. Germline loops: CDR1 SGHNT, CDR2 YYREEE (reference sequence). The CDR3 nucleotides are TGTGCCAGCAGCCTGCAGGATGAGTATGGCTACACCTTC. It specifies CASSLQDEYGYTF.

The chain is built from TRBV6-1 and TRBJ2-7; tentatively, D is TRBD2 (5 bases). Trimming removed 6 bases at V and 5 bases at J, with 17 bases between. Germline CDR1 and CDR2: MNHNS and SASEGT. The CDR3 has 14 residues. The CDR3 nucleotides read TGTGCCAGCAGGAGGGCATACGCGGAGAACGAGCAGTACTTC. It yields the protein CASRRAYAENEQYF.

This chain joins TRBV30 and TRBJ1-2; D remains unclear. The germline V and J ends were trimmed by 6 bases and 8 bases, with 10 bases remaining between them. Germline V gene sequence: CDR1 GTSNPN, CDR2 SVGIG (reference sequence). The CDR3 consists of 10 residues. The CDR3 bases are TGTGCCTGTAGGGAGCGGGGCTACACCTTC. Protein: CACRERGYTF.

J is TRBJ1-1 and V is TRBV18; D is undetermined. Germline assignment: CDR1 KGHSH and CDR2 LQKENI. The CDR3 sequence is 14 residues long. Trimming removed 1 base at V and 1 base at J, with 7 bases between. The DNA of the CDR3 is TGTGCCAGCTCACCACAACAGCAGAACACTGAAGCTTTCTTT. This sequence encodes CASSPQQQNTEAFF.

This chain's CDR3 is CASRRTSGGGETQYF. CDR3 DNA sequence: TGTGCCAGCAGACGGACTAGCGGGGGCGGGGAGACCCAGTACTTC. This chain connects TRBV2 to TRBJ2-5; 13 positions match TRBD2. The V gene end was trimmed by 6 bases and the J gene end by 5 bases; junction bases not matched to a gene: 6. CDR1 is SNHLY, CDR2 FYNNEI, per germline. This CDR3 is 15 amino acids long.